The 31 T cell receptor beta chains given below trace back to one sample, sequenced in a study of T cell repertoires in cytomegalovirus infection. Their antigen targets remain unknown. Via MiXCR, TCRdb re-called the reads, giving one row per CDR3 protein. The sample comprises approximately 110,000 distinct CDR3 sequences, approximately 30% of which are singletons, and roughly three fifths rests with the top ten. The sample consisted of CD8+ T cells from cultured PBMCs, taken from culture after CMV antigen stimulation. All receptors derive from a human donor in good health (CMV status not recorded). Some clones in this sample may be carry-over from other donors' samples.

This chain joins TRBV6-2 or TRBV6-3 and TRBJ2-7, with D perhaps matching TRBD2 (5 bases). V gave up 0 bases and J gave up 3 bases, with 18 bases separating them. Germline V gene sequence: CDR1 MNHEY, CDR2 SVGEGT. This CDR3 contains 17 residues. DNA of the CDR3: TGTGCCAGCAGTTACTCCGATAAGCGGTTCGGCTTCTACGAGCAGTACTTC. It codes for CASSYSDKRFGFYEQYF.

This clonotype is labeled as medium-sized. This chain joins TRBV5-5 and TRBJ2-1; 10 nucleotides match TRBD1. The germline V gene encodes CDR1 SGHKS and CDR2 YYEKEE (reference sequence). V was pared by 4 bases and J by 8 bases, with 9 bases of the junction left unmatched. The CDR3 sequence is 15 residues long. CDR3: CASSPRDRGTDEQFF. CDR3 sequence (DNA): TGTGCCAGCAGCCCTCGGGACAGGGGAACAGATGAGCAGTTCTTC.

As concerns this clonotype: Germline and junction disagree at one end, which may indicate a read error. The chain employs TRBV6-5 and TRBJ2-2, with TRBD2 as a possible D gene (6 bases). This CDR3 is built from 14 residues. The V gene's germline CDR1 is MNHEY and CDR2 SVGAGI. CDR3 sequence (DNA): TGTGCCAGCAGAACGGGGGAGGACACCGGGGAGCTGTATTTT. Its translation is CASRTGEDTGELYF.

At least ten counts were recorded for this clonotype. The chain links TRBV7-2 to TRBJ1-5; 9 bases agree with TRBD1. Germline V gene data show CDR1 as SGHTA and CDR2 as FQGNSA. V shed 0 bases and J 6 bases; nucleotides not matched to a gene: 6. The CDR3 runs to 16 residues. CDR3 in amino acids: CASSLATTGGSQPQHF. CDR3 in DNA: TGTGCCAGCAGCTTAGCAACGACAGGGGGTAGTCAGCCCCAGCATTTT.

The chain links TRBV6-6 to TRBJ2-3; 12 positions match TRBD2. Trimming took 4 bases from V and 5 from J; bases not matched to a gene: 7. This CDR3 is 16 amino acids long. The germline gives CDR1 MNHNY, CDR2 SVGAGI (reference sequence). The CDR3 sequence is CASSFSLAGGKDTQYF. CDR3 DNA: TGTGCCAGCAGTTTCTCACTAGCGGGGGGAAAAGATACGCAGTATTTT.

This clonotype was observed a few times. The V call is TRBV5-6, the J call TRBJ2-1, with a possible D match to TRBD2 (6 bases). Germline-derived CDR1 and CDR2 are SGHDT and YYEEEE. CDR3 size: 17 residues. The ends were cut back, 3 bases at V and 2 bases at J, with 18 bases in the middle. The CDR3 bases are TGTGCCAGCAGCTGGGGGGTGGGGGTCCTAACCTACAATGAGCAGTTCTTC. Translating it yields CASSWGVGVLTYNEQFF.

This chain joins TRBV7-8 and TRBJ2-7; D possibly corresponds to TRBD2 (7 bases). V was clipped by 1 base and J by 7 bases, with 14 bases between them. Germline lookup yields CDR1 SGHVS and CDR2 FQNEAQ. The CDR3 totals 14 residues. CDR3 coding DNA: TGTGCCAGCAGCTTAGTGGGGGGGCCGGCGGAGCAGTACTTC. It encodes CASSLVGGPAEQYF.

The rearrangement joins TRBV12-3 or TRBV12-4 to TRBJ1-1, with 8 bases matching TRBD1. J lost 6 bases, V lost 6 bases, and 9 bases had no gene match. The length of the CDR3 is 14 residues. The DNA of the CDR3 is TGTGCCAGCAGCCTCCAGGGGGCCGGGGCTGAAGCTTTCTTT. It yields the protein CASSLQGAGAEAFF.

This chain joins TRBV29-1 and TRBJ2-1; 8 bases agree with TRBD1. Germline CDR1 and CDR2: SQVTM and ANQGSEA. The CDR3 runs 13 residues. J was trimmed by 5 bases and V by 3 bases; bases with no gene match: 3. The CDR3 reads CSVDSTGDNEQFF. CDR3 DNA: TGCAGCGTTGATTCGACAGGGGACAATGAGCAGTTCTTC.

V is TRBV20-1 and J is TRBJ1-1; D possibly corresponds to TRBD1 (5 bases). Trimming took off 5 bases at V and 4 bases at J, with 20 bases between the two ends. The CDR3 has 15 amino acids. The germline V gene has CDR1 DFQATT and CDR2 SNEGSKA (reference sequence). The chain's CDR3 is CSAVRDLQRGTEAFF. CDR3 DNA sequence: TGCAGTGCTGTCCGGGACCTCCAGAGGGGCACTGAAGCTTTCTTT.

The V and J genes are TRBV6-1 and TRBJ1-1; D call uncertain. The CDR3 loop spans 12 amino acids. Trimming cost V 8 bases and J 1 base, with 8 bases left between them. Germline CDR1 and CDR2: MNHNS and SASEGT. Here the CDR3 reads CASVQQNTEAFF. CDR3 bases: TGTGCCAGCGTCCAACAGAACACTGAAGCTTTCTTT.

This clonotype was observed a few times. For the CDR3, the DNA is TGTGCCAGCGGGGAGGGCCGAGAGACCCAGTACTTC. Its protein is CASGEGRETQYF. J is TRBJ2-5 and V is TRBV7-6, with 7 bases matching TRBD2. The CDR3 covers 12 residues. The V and J ends lost 8 bases and 4 bases, in that order; junction bases with no gene match: 4. Germline V CDR1 and CDR2: SGHVS, FNYEAQ. Full variable domain (missing parts from reference TRBV7-6 and TRBJ2-5): GAGVSQSPRYKVTKRGQDVALRCDPISGHVSLYWYRQALGQGPEFLTYFNYEAQQDKSGLPNDRFSAERPEGSISTLTIQRTEQRDSAMYRCASGEGRETQYFGPGTRLLVL.

This clonotype occurred many times. The rearrangement uses TRBV6-2 or TRBV6-3 and TRBJ2-4; no definite D call. CDR1 is MNHEY, CDR2 SVGEGT, per germline. This CDR3 contains 16 residues. Trimming took off 2 bases at V and 8 bases at J, with 19 bases between the two ends. The DNA of the CDR3 is TGTGCCAGCAGTTACCAAAGCCCTACAAATTGGGACATTCAGTACTTC. Its translation: CASSYQSPTNWDIQYF.

Only a few counts were recorded for this clonotype. The chain combines TRBV4-1 with TRBJ2-1; D is perhaps TRBD1 (5 bases). Trimming pared 0 bases from V and 9 bases from J, leaving 9 bases between. From germline, CDR1 is MGHRA and CDR2 YSYEKL. The CDR3 totals 13 residues. CDR3 sequence: CASSQEGQLEQFF. CDR3 DNA sequence: TGCGCCAGCAGCCAAGAGGGGCAGCTTGAGCAGTTCTTC.

In this sample, this clonotype turned up once. The CDR3 nucleotides are TGTGCCAGCAGCTTAAACGGTTGGGGGGAGCACATTCAGTACTTC. This gives the protein CASSLNGWGEHIQYF. The chain couples TRBV7-3 to TRBJ2-4; D is possibly TRBD2 (6 bases). The germline gives CDR1 SGHTA, CDR2 FQGTGA. Deletions cut 1 base from V and 8 bases from J, with 15 bases between. The CDR3 covers 15 residues.

This chain links TRBV7-9 with TRBJ1-6; 9 bases are a match to TRBD1. This CDR3 has 16 residues. V shed 4 bases, J shed 7 bases, and the junction held 8 bases outside the gene matches. Germline CDR1 reads SEHNR; CDR2 reads FQNEAQ (reference sequence). The CDR3 sequence is CASSSRTGAGNSPLHF. The CDR3 DNA follows: TGTGCCAGCAGCTCCCGGACAGGGGCGGGGAATTCACCCCTCCACTTT.

This clonotype occurred a few times. The V gene is TRBV7-2, the J gene TRBJ1-5; TRBD1 is a possible D gene (5 bases). V gave up 1 base and J gave up 1 base, with 11 bases separating them. Germline assignment: CDR1 SGHTA and CDR2 FQGNSA. The CDR3 spans 16 residues. The CDR3 sequence: CASSLEGRVSNQPQHF. The CDR3 region has the DNA TGTGCCAGCAGCTTAGAAGGCAGGGTGAGCAATCAGCCCCAGCATTTT.

The sample holds a few counts of this clonotype. V is TRBV2 and J is TRBJ2-7, with 8 bases fitting TRBD1. The V and J ends lost 8 bases and 0 bases, in that order; junction bases with no gene match: 6. The V gene's germline CDR1 is SNHLY and CDR2 FYNNEI. There are 14 residues in the CDR3. Written as DNA, the CDR3 is TGTGCCAGCGGGACAGGTTCGAGCTCCTACGAGCAGTACTTC. Translated, it gives CASGTGSSSYEQYF.

As for this clonotype: This may stem from a read error, because a much larger clone lies one nucleotide away. This chain uses TRBV7-6 with TRBJ2-1, with 10 bases that match TRBD1. Germline lookup yields CDR1 SGHVS and CDR2 FNYEAQ. The CDR3 consists of 18 residues. Losses at the gene ends were 8 bases for V and 0 bases for J; bases not matched to a gene: 13. The CDR3 here is CASGPPGQGLVSYNEQFF. In DNA, the CDR3 is TGTGCCAGCGGCCCCCCGGGACAGGGGCTGGTCTCCTACAATGAGCAGTTCTTC.

This clonotype was detected many times. The chain combines TRBV11-3 with TRBJ1-1; D is unclear. Germline V gene data show CDR1 as SGHNT and CDR2 as YENEEA. This CDR3 has 13 residues. The V gene lost 3 bases and the J gene lost 1 base, with 6 bases spanning the gap. In DNA, the CDR3 is TGTGCCAGCAGCTTGACATGGAACACTGAAGCTTTCTTT. As protein: CASSLTWNTEAFF.

This chain connects TRBV7-9 to TRBJ1-5, with 8 positions matching TRBD1. The CDR3 has 15 residues. The junction had 8 bases not matched to a gene; V was cut back by 5 bases and J by 5 bases. Germline V CDR1 and CDR2: SEHNR, FQNEAQ (reference sequence). CDR3 sequence reads: CASSTDRDGYQPQHF. CDR3 nucleotides: TGTGCCAGCAGCACGGACAGGGACGGTTATCAGCCCCAGCATTTT.

The chain joins TRBV6-5 to TRBJ1-1; D uncertain. Germline V gives CDR1 MNHEY, CDR2 SVGAGI. CDR3 length: 15 residues. V lost 0 bases and J 1 base, leaving 9 bases between the germline ends. Here the CDR3 DNA reads TGTGCCAGCAGTTACTCGGAAAGGTCGAACACTGAAGCTTTCTTT. It encodes CASSYSERSNTEAFF.

This clonotype showed up many times. This chain links TRBV20-1 with TRBJ2-1; 8 bases agree with TRBD2. Trimming removed 1 base from V and 0 bases from J; junction bases left unmatched: 5. The CDR3 length is 16 residues. Looked up from germline, CDR1 is DFQATT and CDR2 is SNEGSKA (reference sequence). The chain's CDR3 is CSARVLAGSSYNEQFF. The CDR3 nucleotides read TGCAGTGCTAGAGTCTTAGCGGGGAGCTCCTACAATGAGCAGTTCTTC.

The chain uses TRBV20-1 and TRBJ1-5, with D hard to call. The CDR3 runs to 15 residues. In germline, CDR1 is DFQATT, CDR2 SNEGSKA (reference sequence). V lost 4 bases and J lost 0, with 13 bases in between. The CDR3 DNA sequence: TGCAGTGCTACCCCGATGACGGATAGCAATCAGCCCCAGCATTTT. It yields the protein CSATPMTDSNQPQHF.

The chain combines TRBV27 with TRBJ1-1; no clear D. The CDR3 loop spans 15 amino acids. Per germline, CDR1 MNHEY and CDR2 SMNVEV (reference sequence). V was cut by 2 bases and J by 3 bases, with 13 bases left in between. CDR3 protein: CASSLTEAVHTEAFF. The CDR3 bases are TGTGCCAGCAGTTTAACGGAGGCGGTCCACACTGAAGCTTTCTTT.

The chain has TRBV7-9 and TRBJ1-1, with 10 bases identical to TRBD1. Trimming at V came to 3 bases and at J to 10 bases, leaving 2 bases not matched to a gene. The germline gives CDR1 SEHNR, CDR2 FQNEAQ (reference sequence). There are 12 residues in the CDR3. The CDR3 region has the DNA TGTGCCAGCAGCTTGGGGGACAGGGGAGCTTTCTTT. Its translation: CASSLGDRGAFF.

J is TRBJ2-2 and V is TRBV12-3 or TRBV12-4; D is possibly TRBD1 or TRBD2 (6 bases each). Trimming took 2 bases from V and 6 from J, leaving 10 bases between them. CDR3 size: 14 residues. CDR3 DNA sequence: TGTGCCAGCAGTTTATGGGGGGCCGCCGGGGAGCTGTTTTTT. Encoded protein: CASSLWGAAGELFF.

J is TRBJ2-7 and V is TRBV27; 9 bases are shared with TRBD1. CDR1 is MNHEY and CDR2 is SMNVEV in the germline V gene (reference sequence). With V trimmed by 5 bases and J by 5 bases, 10 bases remained unmatched. The CDR3 consists of 15 residues. The CDR3 region is CASSQGTGSHNEQYF. CDR3 in DNA: TGTGCCAGCAGTCAAGGGACAGGGAGTCACAACGAGCAGTACTTC.

The J gene is TRBJ1-2, the V gene TRBV12-3 or TRBV12-4; unclear D gene. The CDR3 is 15 amino acids. With 4 bases removed from V and 4 bases from J, the gap between germline ends came to 16 bases. The CDR3 nucleotides read TGTGCCAGCAGTTGGACCCTAACCTCCTCCTATGGCTACACCTTC. It is translated as CASSWTLTSSYGYTF.

The chain employs TRBV27 and TRBJ1-4; tentatively, D is TRBD1 (5 bases). The germline gives CDR1 MNHEY, CDR2 SMNVEV (reference sequence). There are 14 residues in the CDR3. The V end was cut by 6 bases, the J end by 2 bases, with 10 bases between. The CDR3 sequence is CASSPRVTNEKLFF. Written as DNA, the CDR3 is TGTGCCAGCAGCCCCAGGGTTACTAATGAAAAACTGTTTTTT.

The chain has TRBV6-2 or TRBV6-3 and TRBJ1-5, with 9 bases matching TRBD1. This CDR3 has 14 amino acids. Germline CDR1 reads MNHEY; CDR2 reads SVGEGT. The V segment lost 8 bases and the J segment 0 bases; nucleotides outside the gene matches: 2. CDR3: CASLTGGSNQPQHF. The CDR3 DNA follows: TGTGCCAGCTTGACAGGGGGTAGCAATCAGCCCCAGCATTTT.